This T cell receptor (beta chain) was sequenced for a study of blood T cell repertoires in COVID-19 (dated by TCRdb to between 2020 and 2021). A note on the overall study: The collaborator samples originated in the United States, Italy and Spain and spanned the acute and convalescent phases of COVID-19. Samples came from the ongoing ImmuneRACE study (first 160 participants) plus 1,254 subjects from 6 global collaborators. The repertoires were released in a freely available public database intended as a resource for research on the immune response to SARS-CoV-2. Where available, HLA class I and class II types were taken from metadata supplied by the sample provider and were not determined by assay-based typing. Deeply sampled blood TCRbeta repertoires from subjects exposed to, actively infected with, or recovered from COVID-19 were included in the dataset. Nearly every sample came with metadata listing a de-identified subject ID, COVID-19 status, age in years and sex. The material from the prospective study consisted of cDNA or gDNA derived from T cells, B-cell-depleted T cells, or PBMCs.

Taken from cysteine to phenylalanine, the CDR3 has 12 residues. The entry retains the CDR3 DNA only, 36 bases that are in frame from base 1. CDR1 SGDLS and CDR2 YYNGEE are derived from the germline V gene. V is clipped by 2 bases and J by 6 bases, and the sequence between their germline boundaries is 9 bases long. Concerning this clone: No antigen is known for it. There are no base qualities to consult, and no much larger clone falls within one base.

Collaborating institutions collected whole blood in K2EDTA tubes following their own protocols. For TCRbeta analysis, collaborators shipped samples as frozen whole blood, isolated PBMCs, or DNA extracted from either of those sample types. TCRbeta CDR3 regions were amplified from genomic DNA by means of the immunoSEQ Assay, a bias-controlled multiplex PCR. For the original study's pipeline: The number of nucleated cells in each sample was estimated by amplification of reference gene primers within the assay. To quantify the absolute abundance of each unique TCRbeta CDR3 rearrangement, sequence reads were collapsed and filtered. Productive Simpson clonality was computed per sample as the square root of Simpson's diversity index over productive rearrangements. This immuneACCESS table, as held by TCRdb, lists in-frame sequences with V and J called but not all clones. Of the missing ones, under half trace to an unresolved V gene in checked studies; the others have no known cause. That table supplies the V and J calls and clone size; D and trimming were determined from the DNA. This sample holds some 95,000 clones; 70% to 90% were observed only once. The ten largest account for 3.5% to 5.5% of the sample.

What the study reported, not specific to this receptor: How much clinical and demographic metadata was included differed by source and by participant, and the metadata was provided uncurated.

The rearranged chain carries TRBV9 and TRBJ2-7; the D gene is perhaps TRBD2, from 6 matching bases. This clonotype was sampled from a man in his 70s with acute or convalescent COVID-19. The sequenced material came from peripheral blood. The DNA sequence follows: TGTGCCAGCAGCGTGTTGGGAGGCGAGCAGTACTTC. The encoded protein is CASSVLGGEQYF.